The present entry profiles one T cell receptor (beta chain) with its context. CDR3 size: 16 residues. V was shortened by 0 bases and J by 2 bases, with 14 bases between the two germline ends. Germline lookup yields CDR1 MGHRA and CDR2 YSYEKL. The protocol was immunoSEQ multiplex PCR, while the TCRdb copy is restricted to in-frame clones and leaves out a portion. The repertoire has approximately 100,000 clones, 82% of them found once; the top ten carry under 5.5%. This record belongs to a study of blood T cell repertoires in COVID-19. The TCR originated in a man in his 60s with acute or convalescent COVID-19. The sample was peripheral blood. The V call is TRBV4-1, the J call TRBJ2-7; possible D gene TRBD2, 5 bases. CDR3 protein: CASSQDVSGYTYEQYF. The CDR3 bases are TGCGCCAGCAGCCAAGATGTGAGCGGCTATACCTACGAGCAGTACTTC.